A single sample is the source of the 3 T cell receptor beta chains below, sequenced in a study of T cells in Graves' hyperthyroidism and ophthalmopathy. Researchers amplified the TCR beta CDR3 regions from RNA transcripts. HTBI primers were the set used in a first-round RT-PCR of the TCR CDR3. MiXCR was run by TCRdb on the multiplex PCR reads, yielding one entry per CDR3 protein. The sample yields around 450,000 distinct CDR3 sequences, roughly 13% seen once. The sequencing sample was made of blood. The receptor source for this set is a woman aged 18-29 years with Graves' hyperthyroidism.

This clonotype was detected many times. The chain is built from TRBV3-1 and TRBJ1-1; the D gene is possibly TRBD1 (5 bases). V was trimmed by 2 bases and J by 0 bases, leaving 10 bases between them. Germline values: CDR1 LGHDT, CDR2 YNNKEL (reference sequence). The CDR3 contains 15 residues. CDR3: CASSQYGGLNTEAFF. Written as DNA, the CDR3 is TGTGCCAGCAGCCAATATGGGGGATTGAACACTGAAGCTTTCTTT.

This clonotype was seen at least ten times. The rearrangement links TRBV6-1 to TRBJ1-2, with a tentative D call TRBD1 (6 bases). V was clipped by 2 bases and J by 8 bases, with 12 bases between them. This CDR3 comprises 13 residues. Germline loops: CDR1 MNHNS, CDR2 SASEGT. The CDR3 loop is CASSEFRGGGYTF. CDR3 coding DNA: TGTGCCAGCAGTGAATTCAGGGGTGGCGGCTACACCTTC.

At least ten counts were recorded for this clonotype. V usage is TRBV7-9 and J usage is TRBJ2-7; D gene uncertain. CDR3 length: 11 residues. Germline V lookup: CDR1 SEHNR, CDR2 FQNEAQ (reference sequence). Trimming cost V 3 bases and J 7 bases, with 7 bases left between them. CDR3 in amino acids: CASSFKREQYF. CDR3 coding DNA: TGTGCCAGCAGCTTTAAGAGGGAGCAGTACTTC.